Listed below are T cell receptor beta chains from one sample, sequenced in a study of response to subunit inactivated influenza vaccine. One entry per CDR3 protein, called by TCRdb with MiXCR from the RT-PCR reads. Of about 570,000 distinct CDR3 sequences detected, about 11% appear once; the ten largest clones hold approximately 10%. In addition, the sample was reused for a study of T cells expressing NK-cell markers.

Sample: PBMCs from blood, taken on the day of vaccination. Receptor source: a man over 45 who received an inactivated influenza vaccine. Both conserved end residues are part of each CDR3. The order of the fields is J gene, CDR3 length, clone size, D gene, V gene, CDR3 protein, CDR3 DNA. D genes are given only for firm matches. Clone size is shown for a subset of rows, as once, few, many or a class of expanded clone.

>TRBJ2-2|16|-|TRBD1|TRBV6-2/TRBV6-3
CASRNHRGRGTGELFF
TGTGCCAGCCGCAACCACAGGGGGCGCGGCACCGGGGAGCTGTTTTTT
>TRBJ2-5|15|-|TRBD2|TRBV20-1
CSAAGLAGGPETQYF
TGCAGTGCGGCGGGACTAGCGGGAGGGCCGGAGACCCAGTACTTC
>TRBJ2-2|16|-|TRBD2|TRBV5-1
CASSLNPSGNTGELFF
TGCGCCAGCAGCTTGAATCCTAGCGGGAACACCGGGGAGCTGTTTTTT
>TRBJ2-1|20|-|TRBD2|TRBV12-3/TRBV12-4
CASSLVFTALAGGMFNEQFF
TGTGCCAGCAGTTTGGTGTTTACGGCTCTAGCGGGAGGGATGTTCAATGAGCAGTTCTTC
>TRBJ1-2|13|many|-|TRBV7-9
CASSEIAPKGYTF
TGTGCCAGCAGCGAGATTGCCCCTAAAGGCTACACCTTC
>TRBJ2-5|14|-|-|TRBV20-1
CSARGAGTRETQYF
TGCAGTGCTAGAGGGGCTGGGACCAGAGAGACCCAGTACTTC
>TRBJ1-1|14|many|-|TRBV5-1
CASSLRGGSTEAFF
TGCGCCAGCAGCTTGAGAGGGGGTTCCACTGAAGCTTTCTTT
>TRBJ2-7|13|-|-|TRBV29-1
CSVETLGSYEQYF
TGCAGCGTTGAAACACTCGGGAGTTACGAGCAGTACTTC
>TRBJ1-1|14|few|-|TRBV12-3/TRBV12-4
CAARVGDSNTEAFF
TGTGCCGCCAGGGTTGGCGATTCGAACACTGAAGCTTTCTTT
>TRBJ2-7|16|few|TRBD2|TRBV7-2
CASSLAASGGTYEQYF
TGTGCCAGCAGCTTAGCAGCTAGCGGGGGGACCTACGAGCAGTACTTC
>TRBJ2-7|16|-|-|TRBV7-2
CASSLGSRTLHYEQYF
TGTGCCAGCAGCTTAGGATCGCGGACGCTTCACTACGAGCAGTACTTC
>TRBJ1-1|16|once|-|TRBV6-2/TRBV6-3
CASSPSGLKTNTEAFF
TGTGCCAGCAGTCCCAGTGGCCTGAAAACAAACACTGAAGCTTTCTTT
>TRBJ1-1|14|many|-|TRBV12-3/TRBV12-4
CASSALGENTEAFF
TGTGCCAGCTCCGCCCTAGGGGAAAACACTGAAGCTTTCTTT
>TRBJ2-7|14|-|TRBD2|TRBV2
CASSEAGTMDEQYF
TGTGCCAGCAGTGAAGCTGGGACTATGGACGAGCAGTACTTC
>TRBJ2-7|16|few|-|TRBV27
CASSLSGLVSSYEQYF
TGTGCCAGCAGTTTATCGGGACTCGTCAGCTCCTACGAGCAGTACTTC
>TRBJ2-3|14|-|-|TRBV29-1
CSVDRGGSTDTQYF
TGCAGCGTTGATCGGGGCGGTAGCACAGATACGCAGTATTTT
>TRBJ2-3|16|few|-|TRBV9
CASSVGRSRSTDTQYF
TGTGCCAGCAGCGTAGGAAGGTCCAGGTCAACAGATACGCAGTATTTT
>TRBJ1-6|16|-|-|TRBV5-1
CASSPGSTSYNSPLHF
TGCGCCAGCAGTCCCGGGTCCACCTCCTATAATTCACCCCTCCACTTT
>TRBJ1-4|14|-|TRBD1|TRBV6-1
CASSKTGGSEKLFF
TGTGCCAGCAGTAAAACAGGGGGCAGCGAAAAACTGTTTTTT
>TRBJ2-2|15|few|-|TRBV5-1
CASSLGQKNTGELFF
TGCGCCAGCAGCTTGGGACAGAAGAACACCGGGGAGCTGTTTTTT
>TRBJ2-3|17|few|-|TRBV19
CASSIRGSFTFPDTQYF
TGTGCCAGTAGTATAAGGGGGAGCTTTACCTTCCCAGATACGCAGTATTTT
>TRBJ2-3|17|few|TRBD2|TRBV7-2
CASSSPGGGPRTDTQYF
TGTGCCAGCAGCTCTCCTGGCGGGGGGCCACGCACAGATACGCAGTATTTT
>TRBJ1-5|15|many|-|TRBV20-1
CSARVGAALRQPQHF
TGCAGTGCTAGGGTAGGGGCAGCCCTAAGGCAGCCCCAGCATTTT
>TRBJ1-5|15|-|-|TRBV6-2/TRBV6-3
CASSPGHGSNQPQHF
TGTGCCAGCAGCCCGGGCCACGGGAGCAATCAGCCCCAGCATTTT
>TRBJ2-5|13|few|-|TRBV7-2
CASSWWTEETQYF
TGTGCCAGCAGCTGGTGGACGGAAGAGACCCAGTACTTC
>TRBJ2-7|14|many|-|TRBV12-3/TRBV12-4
CASSLAGGGYEQYF
TGTGCCAGCAGTTTAGCGGGAGGGGGCTACGAGCAGTACTTC
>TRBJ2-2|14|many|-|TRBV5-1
CASSTTGTTGELFF
TGCGCCAGCAGTACAACAGGGACTACCGGGGAGCTGTTTTTT
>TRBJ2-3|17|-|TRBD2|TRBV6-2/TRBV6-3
CASSYSTAGATTDTQYF
TGTGCCAGCAGTTACTCGACAGCGGGGGCTACCACAGATACGCAGTATTTT
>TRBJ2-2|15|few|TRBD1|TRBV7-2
CASSLGTGLAGELFF
TGTGCCAGCAGCTTAGGGACAGGGCTAGCGGGGGAGCTGTTTTTT
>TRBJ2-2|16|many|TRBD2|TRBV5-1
CASSSGLASNTGELFF
TGCGCCAGCAGCTCAGGACTAGCCTCGAACACCGGGGAGCTGTTTTTT
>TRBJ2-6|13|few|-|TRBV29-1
CSVFLSGANVLTF
TGCAGCGTTTTTCTCTCTGGGGCCAACGTCCTGACTTTC
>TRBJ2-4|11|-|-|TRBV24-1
CATSGGDIQYF
TGTGCCACCAGTGGAGGGGACATTCAGTACTTC
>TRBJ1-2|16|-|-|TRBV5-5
CASSLGGVTANYGYTF
TGTGCCAGCAGCTTGGGAGGGGTGACAGCTAACTATGGCTACACCTTC
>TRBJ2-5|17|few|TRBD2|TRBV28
CASSRNLLRSGGETQYF
TGTGCCAGCAGTCGAAATCTCCTTAGATCGGGGGGAGAGACCCAGTACTTC
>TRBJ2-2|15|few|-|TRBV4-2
CASSQGTGRTGELFF
TGTGCCAGCAGCCAGGGGACGGGCCGGACCGGGGAGCTGTTTTTT
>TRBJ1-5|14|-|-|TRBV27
CASSLAATGLIRHF
TGTGCCAGCAGTTTAGCCGCGACAGGCCTGATACGGCATTTT
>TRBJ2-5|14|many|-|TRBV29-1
CSARGLGPQETQYF
TGCAGCGCCCGAGGGCTTGGGCCTCAAGAGACCCAGTACTTC
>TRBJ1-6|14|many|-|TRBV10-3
CAISVGGMGSPLHF
TGTGCCATCAGTGTAGGAGGGATGGGATCACCCCTCCACTTT
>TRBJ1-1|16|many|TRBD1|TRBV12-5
CASGNRRTGANTEAFF
TGTGCTAGTGGTAACCGCAGGACAGGAGCGAACACTGAAGCTTTCTTT
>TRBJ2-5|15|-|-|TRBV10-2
CASSESGTSMETQYF
TGCGCCAGCAGTGAGTCAGGCACTAGCATGGAGACCCAGTACTTC
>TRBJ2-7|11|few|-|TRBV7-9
CASVRDYEQYF
TGTGCCAGTGTCCGGGACTACGAGCAGTACTTC
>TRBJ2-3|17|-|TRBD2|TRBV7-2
CASSTPSGEPPTDTQYF
TGTGCCAGCAGCACCCCTAGCGGGGAGCCCCCCACAGATACGCAGTATTTT
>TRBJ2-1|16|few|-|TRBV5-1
CASSLNLGASYNEQFF
TGCGCCAGCAGCTTGAACCTAGGGGCCTCCTACAATGAGCAGTTCTTC